This T cell receptor (beta chain) is from a study of cytomegalovirus exposure and HLA in healthy donors (dated by TCRdb to about 2017). Broadly, across the study: An earlier analysis of 587 of the donors reported around 280 Gb of sequence data and approximately 120 million unique TCR beta sequences obtained from approximately 180 million T cells. In addition to the first cohort of 650 to 750 subjects, a separate validation cohort of approximately 130 different subjects was used. Of the 350 to 400 genotyped donors, approximately 83% fell in the genetic ancestry cluster associated with self-reported Caucasian donors. Class I and class II HLA loci were covered by the typing at four-digit resolution. A later analysis re-examined previously published TCR beta repertoires from hundreds of donors and added high-resolution HLA genotyping to investigate patterns of TCR occurrence. All discovery cohort repertoires had been generated on a single sequencing platform. The study aimed to test whether signatures of past pathogen exposure could be identified by cataloging public T cell receptors. An early release that covered about 600 HLA-typed donors contained approximately 320 gigabases of sequencing data and approximately 85 million unique TCR sequences. Genome-wide SNP genotypes for about 65% of the 666 donors were used in a later genetic analysis, which treated that subset as a discovery cohort. To predict cytomegalovirus infection status, the study combined high-throughput TCR immunosequencing, statistical association of individual TCRs with disease status, and machine learning. An earlier analysis of roughly 580 of the donors used high-throughput TCR beta sequencing to judge whether each TCR beta V gene segment behaved as functional or pseudogenic. The study profiled the T cell repertoires of fewer than 850 subjects by immunosequencing and related them to cytomegalovirus serostatus. Donor age, sex, ethnicity and CMV serostatus were collected together with the repertoire data. Rather than drawing on any new phenotypic data, the later analysis identified candidate immune exposures from TCR beta sequences and the way those sequences occurred across donors. Typing coverage varied by locus: roughly 629-630 donors for A, B, C, DRB1 and DQB1; about 520 for DQA1; about 600 for DPA1; 450 to 480 for DPB1. Roughly 5 DR-DQ haplotypes were handled as single units for association and clustering because linkage in the cohort was strong. On average, 235,054 unique TCR beta nucleotide sequences were sequenced per donor among fewer than 500 genotyped donors of the cohort, with approximately 18% of those sequences being non-productive.

The investigation overall reported the following: In vitro tests confirmed that three of the cytomegalovirus-associated TCR beta chains recognize cytomegalovirus antigens. A later genetic analysis associated a missense DCLRE1C variant with V-gene and J-gene trimming of TCR beta chains, and an independent cohort replicated the association. The only immune exposure information available for the cohort was CMV serostatus. The classifier was reported to diagnose cytomegalovirus status with high specificity and sensitivity in both the original cohort and the validation cohort. The cohort was sequenced for TCR beta chains only, and without alpha or paired-chain data the features that could be detected were limited. Broadly in line with IMGT annotations, most TCR beta V segments showed up in productive rearrangements about 87% or about 30% of the time in an earlier analysis of 450 to 600 of the donors. According to a later analysis, most CMV-associated TCR beta chains appeared to be HLA-restricted, and the HLA associations seemed to be driven largely by CMV exposure. Over 15 rarely observed V segments, including chromosome 9 orphons, were excluded from the earlier analysis of several hundred of the donors because counts were too low. A total of 150 to 200 TCR beta chains were listed by the study as associated with cytomegalovirus. In a later analysis, HLA-associated TCR beta chains were found to be more clonally expanded and to have lower generation probabilities than equally common non-associated chains. While some public TCRs were present in many individuals, most TCR sequences turned up only very rarely across donors. Because HLA typing was unavailable for some donors at each locus, only the typed subset was used in association tests. A later analysis associated about 17,000 TCR beta sequences with specific HLA alleles at a false discovery rate of 0.05. According to the authors, the approach could potentially be generalized to other disease states and immunological phenotypes. Compared with the approximately 670-donor mean, donors in an Asian-associated ancestry cluster had fewer N-insertions in productive TCRs, according to a later genetic analysis. Several of the top co-occurrence clusters appeared to be linked to parvovirus B19, influenza, CMV and Epstein-Barr virus, according to a later analysis. Linkage disequilibrium might explain the correlated functional status among segregating V segments, but an unknown experimental factor could not be excluded. Assigning TCR associations to individual alleles was difficult when HLA alleles, especially DR and DQ, strongly co-occurred. The presence/absence analyses assumed that sequencing depth was roughly uniform across donors, and that assumption may not be true. A cluster of highly shared sequence variants was judged likely to be a technical artifact of the sequencing pipeline. Some IMGT-functional V segments, including TRBV6-2 and TRBV6-3, could not be distinguished by the 87-base-pair reads and were therefore excluded. According to a later analysis, TCR association rates differed among HLA loci, with DRB1 alleles showing the most associated TCRs and HLA-C alleles showing the fewest. A further reported finding was that TCR beta sequences accurately predicted the HLA-A and HLA-B alleles for most subjects in the first cohort.

Including the terminal cysteine and phenylalanine, the CDR3 comprises 16 residues. CDR3 DNA is the only sequence kept; it has 48 bases, read in frame from the first base. The CDR1 and CDR2 encoded by the germline V gene are SNHLY and FYNNEI. V is clipped by 7 bases and J by 8 bases, and the sequence between their germline boundaries is 23 bases long. This clone was observed a handful of times. There is no known antigen for this receptor. No much larger clonotype is one base removed from it; base qualities were not supplied. Library preparation used the immunoSEQ multiplex PCR assay. A mixture of 60 forward primers for TCR Vbeta segments and 13 reverse primers for TCR Jbeta segments was used in the multiplex PCR. The CDR3 region of rearranged TCR beta genes was amplified from genomic DNA by a multiplex PCR assay. The amplified TCR beta libraries were sequenced on the Illumina HiSeq System as 87-base-pair reads. In the original analysis: In a later analysis, tens of millions of unique TCR beta chains were counted across the 500 to 850 repertoires, and approximately 11 million of these chains were shared by at least two donors. A nearest-neighbor algorithm error-corrected the raw reads and collapsed the reads into unique sequences, merging closely related sequences to remove PCR and sequencing errors. Alignment of CDR3 sequences to IMGT reference sequences was used to assign V, D and J gene segments. For a sequence to be retained, a match of at least six nucleotides was required to both a V gene segment and a J gene segment. A rearrangement was called productive if the CDR3 had no stop codons and remained in frame with V and J, and every other rearrangement was called non-productive. Following IMGT convention, CDR3 was defined as the stretch from the second conserved V-encoded cysteine to the conserved J-encoded phenylalanine. In an earlier analysis of just under 600 of the donors, sequences lacking an unambiguous match to a single V gene segment were excluded. An earlier analysis of around 600 of the donors classified V segments as functional when productive rearrangements were above 56.7% and as segregating when the standard deviation between donors was above 5%. A statistical classification framework was developed to diagnose cytomegalovirus status using the catalog of TCR beta chain sequences. In a later analysis, V and J genes were assigned by comparing TCR nucleotide sequences against IMGT/GENE-DB human TR gene sequences. Using the TCRdist pipeline, a later analysis assigned CDR3 sequences along with most-parsimonious VDJ recombination scenarios. In a later analysis, each TCR beta chain was defined by its CDR3 amino acid sequence together with its V-gene family, and reads without a unique V-gene family were excluded. In a later analysis, a few hundred highly shared, low-generation-probability nucleotide sequences were removed to address suspected cross-contamination and a sequencing artifact. For each public chain, a later analysis derived a clonal expansion index from normalized ranks of inferred template counts within each repertoire. A later analysis computed generation probabilities with a VDJ recombination model fitted to out-of-frame rearrangements, and checked the results against IGoR. In a later analysis, hypergeometric tests were used to score TCR-TCR, TCR-HLA and TCR-CMV co-occurrence, with a repertoire-size bias correction applied to TCR pairs. In a later analysis, false discovery rates were estimated by permuting HLA or CMV assignments 20 times. A later analysis grouped co-occurring TCRs with DBSCAN, adding TCRdist sequence similarity when clustering within HLA-allele-positive subsets. Repertoires with fewer than 30,000 or more than 120,000 public chains were left out of co-occurrence clustering, as were roughly five repertoires with anomalous nucleotide sharing. Drawn from immuneACCESS, this table holds only the in-frame rearrangements with V and J called that TCRdb kept. Clones are partly lost; checked studies trace under half to an unresolved V gene and leave the rest unexplained. The V and J calls and clone size were taken over from that table, and D and trimming were inferred from the DNA. Here the sample has 120,000 or so clones; around 70% occur a single time. 4% of the sample comes from the top ten.

The cohort consisted of hundreds of healthy bone marrow donors. At the time of sampling, every cohort member was nominally healthy, though immune exposures that went unrecorded were likely present. The donor tested CMV seropositive and was one of the 289 seropositive cohort members. Every donor gave a peripheral blood sample, and the peripheral blood mononuclear cells from that sample were used for TCR beta sequencing. Genomic DNA was extracted from the blood cell samples with the Qiagen DNeasy Blood Extraction Kit. This sequence was found in a man aged 35 to 55 in good health and CMV-seropositive. Recombination joined TRBV2 with TRBJ1-4; matching of 5 bases hints at TRBD1 as the D gene. The sample consisted of PBMCs. This receptor carries the CDR3 CASTKRKGALGEKLFF. At the DNA level, the sequence is TGTGCCAGCACCAAGCGAAAAGGGGCGCTGGGAGAAAAACTGTTTTTT.